The text below deals with one TCR beta chain. Its specificity is not known. This sample is drawn from a study of OX40 agonist ivuxolimab in advanced cancers. Whole-study context: An anti-OX40 (CD134) antibody with agonistic activity, ivuxolimab, was administered to patients.

Study-wide results and limits: Both blood CD4+ and CD8+ T cells showed clonal growth by week 6 at 0.1 to 3.0 mg/kg. Researchers did not determine the expanded peripheral T cells' antigen specificity.

Using immunoSEQ multiplex PCR, the repertoire was profiled, and TCRdb retains in-frame clones only, with some absent. Counted here are 71,000 or so clones, 91% occurring once; the ten biggest clones make up around 2.2%. This CDR3 is built from 16 residues. Germline V CDR1 and CDR2: SGHNT, YYREEE (reference sequence). Trimming cost V 2 bases and J 2 bases; bases outside gene matches: 1. This specimen consisted of CD4+ or CD8+ T cells sorted from blood, obtained in a trial of the OX40 agonist ivuxolimab. V usage is TRBV5-4 and J usage is TRBJ2-6, with TRBD1 matching 10 bases. The receptor was isolated from an adult with an advanced solid tumor such as melanoma, head and neck, liver or kidney cancer. The CDR3 coding sequence is TGTGCCAGCAGCTTCGGACAGGGGGCTGGGGCCAACGTCCTGACTTTC. Translation: CASSFGQGAGANVLTF.